The 21 T cell receptor beta chains reported below all come from one sample, sequenced in a study of T cells in lung cancer brain metastases. The method was immunoSEQ multiplex PCR; TCRdb's version includes in-frame clones alone and lacks a portion of them. There are roughly 4,500 clones in the sample; about 88% occur only once, and 4.5% to 6% lies in the top ten. Sample: tumor tissue from the primary lung tumor. All receptors derive from a woman aged 50 to 65 with non-small cell lung cancer.

The V call is TRBV28, the J call TRBJ1-2; D call uncertain. This CDR3 contains 10 residues. The V gene lost 7 bases and the J gene lost 4 bases, with 4 bases spanning the gap. Germline-derived CDR1 and CDR2 are MDHEN and SYDVKM. The CDR3 reads CASIAYGYTF. The CDR3 DNA sequence: TGTGCCAGCATTGCCTATGGCTACACCTTC.

The chain recombines TRBV7-2 with TRBJ2-3, with unresolved D. Between the trimmed V and J ends, which lost 2 bases and 5 bases, there was a span of 2 bases. The CDR3 runs to 11 residues. The germline V gene has CDR1 SGHTA and CDR2 FQGNSA. In DNA, the CDR3 is TGTGCCAGCAGCTTACAAGATACGCAGTATTTT. Translation: CASSLQDTQYF.

The chain combines TRBV6-5 with TRBJ1-2; perhaps TRBD1 as D (6 bases). Germline loops: CDR1 MNHEY, CDR2 SVGAGI. V was pared by 4 bases and J by 6 bases, with 15 bases between. This CDR3 comprises 14 residues. CDR3 coding DNA: TGTGCCAGCAGTTGGGGTTCGGGGGCAGATGGCTACACCTTC. This translates into CASSWGSGADGYTF.

The rearrangement joins TRBV27 to TRBJ2-7; unclear D gene. CDR1 and CDR2 from the germline V gene are MNHEY and SMNVEV (reference sequence). V was cut by 3 bases and J by 7 bases, with 10 bases left in between. The CDR3 covers 12 residues. CDR3 nucleotide sequence: TGTGCCAGCAGTTTTGAAGGGTTAGAGCAGTACTTC. Translation gives CASSFEGLEQYF.

The chain is built from TRBV10-3 and TRBJ2-7; weak D call: TRBD1 (6 bases). Trimming took off 10 bases at V and 0 bases at J, with 19 bases between the two ends. The CDR3 sequence is 15 residues long. The germline V gene has CDR1 ENHRY and CDR2 SYGVKD. This CDR3 is CANAQGLGASYEQYF. CDR3 DNA sequence: TGTGCCAACGCACAGGGTTTGGGCGCCTCCTACGAGCAGTACTTC.

V and J are TRBV7-9 and TRBJ2-2; 9 bases fit TRBD1. The CDR3 contains 16 residues. The V and J ends lost 5 bases and 0 bases, in that order; junction bases with no gene match: 4. CDR1 and CDR2 (germline): SEHNR, FQNEAQ (reference sequence). In DNA, the CDR3 is TGTGCCAGCAGCACCAGACAGGGGGCGAACACCGGGGAGCTGTTTTTT. The encoded protein is CASSTRQGANTGELFF.

The chain uses TRBV5-4 and TRBJ2-1, with TRBD1 identical over 9 bases. CDR3 length equals 16 residues. The junction had 18 bases not matched to a gene; V was cut back by 5 bases and J by 12 bases. The germline gives CDR1 SGHNT, CDR2 YYREEE (reference sequence). The CDR3 reads CASRAEMTGGADGQFF. CDR3 DNA sequence: TGTGCCAGCAGGGCAGAAATGACAGGGGGGGCGGATGGGCAGTTCTTC.

The gene calls are TRBV4-1 and TRBJ2-2, with a tentative D call TRBD1 (5 bases). The ends were cut back, 3 bases at V and 8 bases at J, with 16 bases in the middle. This CDR3 is built from 15 residues. Germline assignment: CDR1 MGHRA and CDR2 YSYEKL. CDR3 residues: CASSHRAGGEGELFF. CDR3 nucleotides: TGCGCCAGCAGCCACAGGGCTGGTGGAGAGGGGGAGCTGTTTTTT.

The rearrangement uses TRBV10-1 and TRBJ2-1; tentative D call: TRBD1 (5 bases). V lost 3 bases and J lost 0, with 9 bases in between. The CDR3 has 15 amino acids. Per germline, CDR1 WNHNN and CDR2 SYGVQD (reference sequence). CDR3 amino acids: CASSERGSSYNEQFF. CDR3 coding DNA: TGCGCCAGCAGTGAAAGGGGAAGCTCCTACAATGAGCAGTTCTTC.

The V gene is TRBV28, the J gene TRBJ2-5; 11 positions agree with TRBD1. The CDR3 totals 15 residues. The junction had 10 bases not matched to a gene; V was cut back by 8 bases and J by 5 bases. CDR1 is MDHEN and CDR2 is SYDVKM in the germline V gene. The CDR3 nucleotides are TGTGCCAGCCGACCTCGGACAGGGGGCTGGGAGACCCAGTACTTC. Its translation: CASRPRTGGWETQYF.

The chain uses TRBV18 and TRBJ2-7; D may be TRBD1 (6 bases). V was shortened by 2 bases and J by 2 bases, with 13 bases between the two germline ends. The CDR3 length is 15 residues. Germline V gives CDR1 KGHSH, CDR2 LQKENI. The CDR3 loop is CASSPGQGDTYEQYF. The DNA for the CDR3 is TGTGCCAGCTCACCAGGACAAGGGGACACCTACGAGCAGTACTTC.

Only one count was recorded for this clone. This rearrangement joins TRBV19 to TRBJ1-1; TRBD1 aligns across 8 bases. The CDR3 length is 15 residues. Germline trimming cut 7 bases from V and 1 base from J; bases unmatched to any gene: 8. Germline CDR1 is LNHDA and CDR2 is SQIVND (reference sequence). The CDR3, as DNA: TGTGCCAGTATACCAGGGGGCTCGCCGAACACTGAAGCTTTCTTT. It yields the protein CASIPGGSPNTEAFF.

J is TRBJ1-1 and V is TRBV27, with D perhaps matching TRBD1 (5 bases). The V gene's germline CDR1 is MNHEY and CDR2 SMNVEV (reference sequence). V was trimmed by 6 bases and J by 0 bases, leaving 14 bases between them. The CDR3 length is 15 residues. CDR3 sequence reads: CASSPGSGVNTEAFF. In DNA, the CDR3 is TGTGCCAGCAGCCCAGGGTCAGGTGTGAACACTGAAGCTTTCTTT.

The V call is TRBV7-2, the J call TRBJ1-2; TRBD1 is a possible D gene (5 bases). CDR3 length: 13 amino acids. V gave up 5 bases and J gave up 2 bases, with 9 bases separating them. Germline V lookup: CDR1 SGHTA, CDR2 FQGNSA. CDR3 DNA sequence: TGTGCCAGCAGCAGGGACGGGAACTATGGCTACACCTTC. Its protein product is CASSRDGNYGYTF.

The chain recombines TRBV6-5 with TRBJ2-5, with D possibly being TRBD1 or TRBD2 (5 bases each). Per germline, CDR1 MNHEY and CDR2 SVGAGI. This CDR3 spans 13 amino acids. Trimming stripped 6 bases from V and 2 bases from J, with 10 bases between. The CDR3 DNA reads as TGTGCCAGCAGAAGAGGGGTTCAAGAGACCCAGTACTTC. This codes for CASRRGVQETQYF.

The V call is TRBV16, the J call TRBJ1-1; D may be TRBD1 (6 bases). Germline V gives CDR1 KGHSY, CDR2 FQNENV. V gave up 3 bases and J gave up 0 bases, with 14 bases separating them. CDR3 length equals 16 residues. The CDR3 DNA follows: TGTGCCAGCAGCCATGACCCGGACAGTTTGAACACTGAAGCTTTCTTT. Amino acid sequence: CASSHDPDSLNTEAFF.

The chain has TRBV4-3 and TRBJ2-3; D is perhaps TRBD2 (5 bases). Germline CDR1 LGHNA, CDR2 YSLEER. Trimming left V 2 bases short and J 0 bases short, with 12 bases between. The CDR3 runs to 16 residues. CDR3 in DNA: TGCGCCAGCAGCCAAAGGTCTAGCCCTAGCACAGATACGCAGTATTTT. It yields the protein CASSQRSSPSTDTQYF.

This chain uses TRBV5-1 with TRBJ2-1, with 8 bases that match TRBD2. The CDR3 runs to 16 residues. The V and J ends lost 0 bases and 6 bases, in that order; junction bases with no gene match: 8. Germline CDR1 reads SGHRS; CDR2 reads YFSETQ. This CDR3 reads CASSLESGGPLNEQFF. The CDR3, as DNA: TGCGCCAGCAGCTTGGAATCGGGAGGGCCTCTCAATGAGCAGTTCTTC.

This chain connects TRBV7-3 to TRBJ2-6; 10 bases are a match to TRBD1. Trimming cost V 5 bases and J 1 base; bases outside gene matches: 2. The V gene's germline CDR1 is SGHTA and CDR2 FQGTGA. The CDR3 loop spans 16 amino acids. In DNA form, the CDR3 reads TGTGCCAGCAGCCGGGACAGGGGATCTGGGGCCAACGTCCTGACTTTC. Amino acid sequence: CASSRDRGSGANVLTF.

The V and J genes are TRBV28 and TRBJ2-7; 11 nucleotides agree with TRBD2. V was pared by 5 bases and J by 2 bases, with 5 bases of the junction left unmatched. Germline V gene lookup returns CDR1 MDHEN and CDR2 SYDVKM. This CDR3 region has 15 residues. The CDR3 here is CASSTSGRMAYEQYF. CDR3 DNA sequence: TGTGCCAGCAGTACTAGCGGGAGAATGGCCTACGAGCAGTACTTC.

Comments on this clone: This sample also contains other DNA sequences that code for the same CDR3. The chain joins TRBV18 to TRBJ2-1, with TRBD2 matching over 7 bases. The CDR3 extends over 12 amino acids. The ends lost 2 bases at V and 10 bases at J; junction bases unmatched: 2. The germline V gene encodes CDR1 KGHSH and CDR2 LQKENI. The CDR3 region is CASSPGRGEQFF. CDR3 DNA: TGTGCCAGCTCACCAGGGAGGGGAGAGCAGTTCTTC.